This section outlines one T cell receptor beta chain sequence together with its context. Antigen: not known. The data derive from a study of graft-versus-host responses after intestinal transplantation. TCRdb's copy holds only in-frame clones and misses some; the assay was immunoSEQ multiplex PCR. Of 45,000 to 50,000 clones in the sample, 85% to 95% were seen once. Study results and limitations: An association linked early post-transplant HvG declines with peak circulating GvH clone levels.

In germline, CDR1 is SGHRS, CDR2 YFSETQ. CDR3 length equals 14 residues. J was trimmed by 6 bases and V by 4 bases; bases with no gene match: 2. This clonotype was obtained from a human patient who received an intestinal transplant, so some T cells may come from the graft donor. The chain has TRBV5-1 and TRBJ1-6; 9 nucleotides match TRBD1. The sequencing here drew on PBMCs, taken around 800 days after a first intestinal transplant, on the day of a second. CDR3 residues: CASSQGQGNSPLHF. CDR3 coding DNA: TGCGCCAGCAGCCAGGGACAGGGTAATTCACCCCTCCACTTT.